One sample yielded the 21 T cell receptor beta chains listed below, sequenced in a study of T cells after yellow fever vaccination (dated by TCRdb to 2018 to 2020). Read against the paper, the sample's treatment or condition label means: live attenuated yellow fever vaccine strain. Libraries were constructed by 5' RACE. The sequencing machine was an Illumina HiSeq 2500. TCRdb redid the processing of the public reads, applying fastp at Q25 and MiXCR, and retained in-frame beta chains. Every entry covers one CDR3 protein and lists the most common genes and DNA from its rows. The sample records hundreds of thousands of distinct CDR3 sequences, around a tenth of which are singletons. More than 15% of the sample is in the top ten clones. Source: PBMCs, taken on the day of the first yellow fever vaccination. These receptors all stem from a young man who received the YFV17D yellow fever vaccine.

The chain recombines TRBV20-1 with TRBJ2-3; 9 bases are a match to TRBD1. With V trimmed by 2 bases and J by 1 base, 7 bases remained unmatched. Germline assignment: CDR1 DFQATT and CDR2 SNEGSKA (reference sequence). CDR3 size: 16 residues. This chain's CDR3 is CSARNPGTGRTDTQYF. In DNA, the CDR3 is TGCAGTGCTAGAAATCCTGGGACAGGGCGCACAGATACGCAGTATTTT.

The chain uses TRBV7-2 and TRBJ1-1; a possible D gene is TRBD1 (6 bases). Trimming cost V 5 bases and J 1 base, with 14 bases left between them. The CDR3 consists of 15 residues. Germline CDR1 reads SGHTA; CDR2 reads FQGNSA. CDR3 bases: TGTGCCAGCAGCCGATCCAGACAGGCGAACACTGAAGCTTTCTTT. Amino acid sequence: CASSRSRQANTEAFF.

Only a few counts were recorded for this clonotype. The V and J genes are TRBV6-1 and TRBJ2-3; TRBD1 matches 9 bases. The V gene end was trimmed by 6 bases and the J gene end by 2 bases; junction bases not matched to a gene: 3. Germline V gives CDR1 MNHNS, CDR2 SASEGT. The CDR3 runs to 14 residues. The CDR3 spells CASRDRGPTDTQYF. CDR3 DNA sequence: TGTGCCAGCAGGGACAGGGGACCCACAGATACGCAGTATTTT.

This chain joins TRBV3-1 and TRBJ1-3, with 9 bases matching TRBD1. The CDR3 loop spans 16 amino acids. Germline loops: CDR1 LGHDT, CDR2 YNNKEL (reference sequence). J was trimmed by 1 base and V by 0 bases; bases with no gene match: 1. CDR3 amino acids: CASSQEGTGSGNTIYF. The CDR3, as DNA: TGTGCCAGCAGCCAAGAGGGGACAGGGTCTGGAAACACCATATATTTT.

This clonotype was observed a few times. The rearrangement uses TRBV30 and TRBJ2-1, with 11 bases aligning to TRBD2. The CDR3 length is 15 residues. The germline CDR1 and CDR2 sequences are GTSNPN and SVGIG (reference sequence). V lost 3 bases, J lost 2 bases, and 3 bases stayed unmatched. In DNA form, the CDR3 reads TGTGCCTGGAGGACTAGCGGGGACGCCTACAATGAGCAGTTCTTC. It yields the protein CAWRTSGDAYNEQFF. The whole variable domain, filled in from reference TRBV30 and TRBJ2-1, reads SQTIHQWPATLVQPVGSPLSLECTVEGTSNPNLYWYRQAAGRGLQLLFYSVGIGQISSEVPQNLSASRPQDRQFILSSKKLLLSDSGFYLCAWRTSGDAYNEQFFGPGTRLTVL.

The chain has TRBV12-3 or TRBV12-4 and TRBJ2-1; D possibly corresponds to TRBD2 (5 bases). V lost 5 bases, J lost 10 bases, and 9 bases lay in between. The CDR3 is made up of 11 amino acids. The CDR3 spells CASSGEREQFF. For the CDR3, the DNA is TGTGCCAGCAGTGGGGAGAGGGAGCAGTTCTTC.

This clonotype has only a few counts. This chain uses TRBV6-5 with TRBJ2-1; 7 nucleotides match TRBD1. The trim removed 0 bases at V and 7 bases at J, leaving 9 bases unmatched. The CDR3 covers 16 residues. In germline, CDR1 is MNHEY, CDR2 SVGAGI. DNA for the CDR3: TGTGCCAGCAGTTACTCGATAACAGGGGATCCAAATGAGCAGTTCTTC. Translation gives CASSYSITGDPNEQFF.

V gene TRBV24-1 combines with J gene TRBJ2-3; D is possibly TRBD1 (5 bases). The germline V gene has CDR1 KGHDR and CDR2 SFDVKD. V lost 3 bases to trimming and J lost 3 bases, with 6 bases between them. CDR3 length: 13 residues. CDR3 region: CATSDPGTDTQYF. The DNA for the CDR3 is TGTGCCACCAGTGATCCAGGGACAGATACGCAGTATTTT.

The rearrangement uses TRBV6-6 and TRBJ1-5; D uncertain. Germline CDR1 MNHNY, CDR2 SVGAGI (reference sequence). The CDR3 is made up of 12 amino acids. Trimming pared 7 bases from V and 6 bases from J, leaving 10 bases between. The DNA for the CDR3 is TGTGCCAGCACTCATCAAGGTCAGCCCCAGCATTTT. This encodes CASTHQGQPQHF.

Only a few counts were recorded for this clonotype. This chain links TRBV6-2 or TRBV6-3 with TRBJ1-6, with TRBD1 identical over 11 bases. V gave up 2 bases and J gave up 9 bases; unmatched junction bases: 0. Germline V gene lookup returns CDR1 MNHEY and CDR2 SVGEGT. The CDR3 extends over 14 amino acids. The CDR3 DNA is TGTGCCAGCAGTTACGGGACAGGGGGTTCACCCCTCCACTTT. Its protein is CASSYGTGGSPLHF.

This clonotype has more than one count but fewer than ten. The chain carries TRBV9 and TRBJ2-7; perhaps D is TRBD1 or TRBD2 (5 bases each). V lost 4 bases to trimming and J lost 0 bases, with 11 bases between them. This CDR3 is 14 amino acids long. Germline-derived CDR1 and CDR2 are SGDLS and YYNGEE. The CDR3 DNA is TGTGCCAGCAGCCCAGCAGGGAGCTCCTACGAGCAGTACTTC. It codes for CASSPAGSSYEQYF. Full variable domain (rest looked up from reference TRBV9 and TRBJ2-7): DSGVTQTPKHLITATGQRVTLRCSPRSGDLSVYWYQQSLDQGLQFLIQYYNGEERAKGNILERFSAQQFPDLHSELNLSSLELGDSALYFCASSPAGSSYEQYFGPGTRLTVT.

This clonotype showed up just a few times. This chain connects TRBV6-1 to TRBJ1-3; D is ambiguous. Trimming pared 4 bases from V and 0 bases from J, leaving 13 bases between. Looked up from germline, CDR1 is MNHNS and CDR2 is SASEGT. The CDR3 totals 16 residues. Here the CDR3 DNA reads TGTGCCAGCAGTGCCTCCCGGGGAGGCTCTGGAAACACCATATATTTT. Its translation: CASSASRGGSGNTIYF.

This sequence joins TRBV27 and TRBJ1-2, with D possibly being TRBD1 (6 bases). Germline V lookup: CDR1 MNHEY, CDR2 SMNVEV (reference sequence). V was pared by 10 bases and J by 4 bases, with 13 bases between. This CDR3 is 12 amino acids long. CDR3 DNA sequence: TGTGCCACAGGGACGGGGGCCTATGGCTACACCTTC. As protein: CATGTGAYGYTF.

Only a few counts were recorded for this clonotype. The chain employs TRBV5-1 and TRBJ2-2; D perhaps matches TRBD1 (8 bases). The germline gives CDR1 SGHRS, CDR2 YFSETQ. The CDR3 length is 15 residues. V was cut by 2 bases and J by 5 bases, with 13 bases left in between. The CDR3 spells CASSFEQGGTGELFF. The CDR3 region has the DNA TGCGCCAGCAGCTTCGAACAGGGGGGGACCGGGGAGCTGTTTTTT.

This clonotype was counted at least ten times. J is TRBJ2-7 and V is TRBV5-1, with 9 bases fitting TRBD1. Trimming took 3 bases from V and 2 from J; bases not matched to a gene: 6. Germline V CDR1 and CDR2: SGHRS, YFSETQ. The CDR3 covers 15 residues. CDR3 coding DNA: TGCGCCAGCAGCTGGGGGACAGGGAGGGCCTACGAGCAGTACTTC. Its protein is CASSWGTGRAYEQYF. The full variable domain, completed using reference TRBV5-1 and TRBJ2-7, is KAGVTQTPRYLIKTRGQQVTLSCSPISGHRSVSWYQQTPGQGLQFLFEYFSETQRNKGNFPGRFSGRQFSNSRSEMNVSTLELGDSALYLCASSWGTGRAYEQYFGPGTRLTVT.

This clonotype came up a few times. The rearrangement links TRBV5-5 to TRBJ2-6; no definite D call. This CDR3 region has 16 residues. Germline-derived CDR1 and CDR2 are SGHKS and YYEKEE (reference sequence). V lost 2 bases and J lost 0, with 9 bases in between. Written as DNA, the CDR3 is TGTGCCAGCAGCTTAGGCCGGATCTCTGGGGCCAACGTCCTGACTTTC. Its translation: CASSLGRISGANVLTF. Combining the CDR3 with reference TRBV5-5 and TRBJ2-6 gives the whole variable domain DAGVTQSPTHLIKTRGQQVTLRCSPISGHKSVSWYQQVLGQGPQFIFQYYEKEERGRGNFPDRFSARQFPNYSSELNVNALLLGDSALYLCASSLGRISGANVLTFGAGSRLTVL.

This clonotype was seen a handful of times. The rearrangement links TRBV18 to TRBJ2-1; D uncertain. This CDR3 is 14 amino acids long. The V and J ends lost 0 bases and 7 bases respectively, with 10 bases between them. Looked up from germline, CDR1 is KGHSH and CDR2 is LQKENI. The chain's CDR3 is CASSPPSPRNEQFF. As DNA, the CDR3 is TGTGCCAGCTCACCACCGAGTCCACGGAATGAGCAGTTCTTC. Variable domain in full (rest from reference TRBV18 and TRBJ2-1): NAGVMQNPRHLVRRRGQEARLRCSPMKGHSHVYWYRQLPEEGLKFMVYLQKENIIDESGMPKERFSAEFPKEGPSILRIQQVVRGDSAAYFCASSPPSPRNEQFFGPGTRLTVL.

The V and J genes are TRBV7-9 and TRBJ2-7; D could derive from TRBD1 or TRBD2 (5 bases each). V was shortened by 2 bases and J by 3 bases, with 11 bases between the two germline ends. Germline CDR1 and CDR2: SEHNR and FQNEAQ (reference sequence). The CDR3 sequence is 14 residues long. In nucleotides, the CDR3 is TGTGCCAGCAGCTTACCGGGACCGATCTACGAGCAGTACTTC. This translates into CASSLPGPIYEQYF.

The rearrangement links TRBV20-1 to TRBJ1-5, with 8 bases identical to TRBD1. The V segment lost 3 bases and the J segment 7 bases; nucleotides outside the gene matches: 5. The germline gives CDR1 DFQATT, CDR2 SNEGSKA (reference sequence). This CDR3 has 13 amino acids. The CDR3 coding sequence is TGCAGTGCTAGCCCAGGGGGCAGCCAGCCCCAGCATTTT. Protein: CSASPGGSQPQHF.

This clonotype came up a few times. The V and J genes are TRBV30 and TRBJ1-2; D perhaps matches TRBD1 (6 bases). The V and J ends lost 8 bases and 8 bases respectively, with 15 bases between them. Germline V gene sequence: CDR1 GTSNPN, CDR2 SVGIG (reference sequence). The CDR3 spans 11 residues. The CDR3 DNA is TGTGCCGCAGCGGGGGGGGCCGGCTACACCTTC. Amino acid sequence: CAAAGGAGYTF.

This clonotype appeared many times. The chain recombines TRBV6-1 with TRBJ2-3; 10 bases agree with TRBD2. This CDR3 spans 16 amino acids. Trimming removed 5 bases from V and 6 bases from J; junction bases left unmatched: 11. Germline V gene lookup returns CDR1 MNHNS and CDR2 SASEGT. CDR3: CASSQLAGALRDTQYF. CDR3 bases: TGTGCCAGCAGTCAGCTAGCGGGGGCCCTTAGGGATACGCAGTATTTT.